Presented here are 24 T cell receptor beta chains from one specimen sequenced in a study of beta chain features in type 1 diabetes. All of the isolated RNA was reverse transcribed, so expressed TCRB transcripts were sequenced. Clones were sequenced by immunoSEQ multiplex PCR, and TCRdb holds only the in-frame ones, with some missing. The profile shows about 620,000 clones, around 15% of them singletons. The sequenced material came from naive CD4+ T cells from blood. These receptors were obtained from a man aged 18 to 29 in good health.

This clone showed up just a few times. The chain joins TRBV18 to TRBJ1-5; D not certain. V was pared by 2 bases and J by 3 bases, with 5 bases between. Germline CDR1 and CDR2: KGHSH and LQKENI. This CDR3 has 13 amino acids. The CDR3 sequence: CASSPTYNQPQHF. CDR3 in DNA: TGTGCCAGCTCACCAACATACAATCAGCCCCAGCATTTT. The entire variable domain, with the rest obtained from reference TRBV18 and TRBJ1-5, is as follows: NAGVMQNPRHLVRRRGQEARLRCSPMKGHSHVYWYRQLPEEGLKFMVYLQKENIIDESGMPKERFSAEFPKEGPSILRIQQVVRGDSAAYFCASSPTYNQPQHFGDGTRLSIL.

This clone was observed a handful of times. The rearrangement links TRBV4-2 to TRBJ2-5; the D is unclear. TRBJ2-7 matches the DNA end more closely, so the J call is doubtful. Germline lookup yields CDR1 LGHNA and CDR2 YNFKEQ. The CDR3 covers 14 residues. The CDR3 sequence: CASSQGLAGYEQYF. CDR3 nucleotides: TGTGCCAGCAGCCAAGGCTTGGCTGGCTACGAGCAGTACTTC.

The table lists this clone with a few counts. The chain joins TRBV4-3 to TRBJ2-3; the D is unclear. The CDR3 has 16 residues. The V end was cut by 4 bases, the J end by 2 bases, with 16 bases between. Germline lookup yields CDR1 LGHNA and CDR2 YSLEER. For the CDR3, the DNA is TGCGCCAGCAGCCTTAAACTCGCCCCTCTCACAGATACGCAGTATTTT. This gives the protein CASSLKLAPLTDTQYF.

The chain joins TRBV4-2 to TRBJ2-1, with TRBD2 matching 13 bases. Trimming cost V 3 bases and J 7 bases; bases outside gene matches: 6. CDR3 length: 16 residues. Germline V gene sequence: CDR1 LGHNA, CDR2 YNFKEQ. CDR3 sequence reads: CASSQGRTSGRNEQFF. In DNA form, the CDR3 reads TGTGCCAGCAGCCAGGGTCGGACTAGCGGGAGAAATGAGCAGTTCTTC.

This clone was picked up a small number of times. The chain links TRBV5-1 to TRBJ2-2; unclear D gene. V was clipped by 4 bases and J by 4 bases, with 11 bases between them. Germline values: CDR1 SGHRS, CDR2 YFSETQ. CDR3 size: 14 residues. The CDR3 region has the DNA TGCGCCAGCAGCGCCCGACTGGGCACCGGGGAGCTGTTTTTT. Its protein is CASSARLGTGELFF.

V gene TRBV10-3 combines with J gene TRBJ1-5; a possible D gene is TRBD1 (5 bases). V was cut by 10 bases and J by 3 bases, with 16 bases left in between. CDR1 is ENHRY and CDR2 is SYGVKD in the germline V gene. The CDR3 is made up of 14 amino acids. The CDR3: CATSGLRNNQPQHF. CDR3 bases: TGTGCCACTTCAGGGTTACGGAACAATCAGCCCCAGCATTTT.

The chain couples TRBV7-9 to TRBJ2-3; D gene uncertain. The germline CDR1 and CDR2 sequences are SEHNR and FQNEAQ (reference sequence). There are 15 residues in the CDR3. Trimming shortened V by 1 base and J by 1 base, and 9 bases separated the two germline ends. CDR3 sequence (DNA): TGTGCCAGCAGCTTAGTCCAGGTGGGCACAGATACGCAGTATTTT. Translating gives CASSLVQVGTDTQYF.

This chain joins TRBV6-9 and TRBJ2-7; D possibly corresponds to TRBD2 (5 bases). Trimming left V 0 bases short and J 2 bases short, with 14 bases between. CDR1 MNHGY and CDR2 SVAAGI come from the germline V gene. The CDR3 sequence is 16 residues long. The CDR3 sequence: CASSYSMRKTTYEQYF. Written as DNA, the CDR3 is TGTGCCAGCAGTTATTCGATGCGGAAGACTACCTACGAGCAGTACTTC.

Notes on this clone: One end of the junction fails to match germline, which may point to a read error. The rearrangement joins TRBV25-1 to TRBJ2-4, with D maybe TRBD1 (6 bases). Germline assignment: CDR1 MGHDK and CDR2 SYGVNS. This CDR3 is 11 amino acids long. The CDR3 bases are TGTGCCAGCAGTGACCTGGGACACCATTTCTTC. It yields the protein CASSDLGHHFF.

This clone appeared a few times. CDR3 nucleotide sequence: TGTGCCAGTAGTATTGGGCAGGGGCAAAACATTCAGTACTTC. This encodes CASSIGQGQNIQYF. The chain carries TRBV19 and TRBJ2-4, with D possibly being TRBD1 (6 bases). The V end lost 3 bases, the J end lost 5 bases, and 11 bases lay between the germline ends. CDR3 size: 14 residues. Germline assignment: CDR1 LNHDA and CDR2 SQIVND (reference sequence). The full variable domain, completed using reference TRBV19 and TRBJ2-4, is DGGITQSPKYLFRKEGQNVTLSCEQNLNHDAMYWYRQDPGQGLRLIYYSQIVNDFQKGDIAEGYSVSREKKESFPLTVTSAQKNPTAFYLCASSIGQGQNIQYFGAGTRLSVL.

Here the CDR3 reads CASSSLASGNTIYF. In nucleotides, the CDR3 is TGTGCCAGCAGCTCCCTGGCCTCTGGAAACACCATATATTTT. The rearrangement uses TRBV14 and TRBJ1-3; D is ambiguous. This CDR3 is built from 14 residues. Trimming shortened V by 5 bases and J by 0 bases, and 8 bases separated the two germline ends. CDR1 and CDR2 (germline): SGHDN, FVKESK.

J is TRBJ2-7 and V is TRBV27, with TRBD1 matching over 7 bases. J gave up 0 bases and V 5 bases, and 7 bases lay outside the gene matches. The germline CDR1 and CDR2 sequences are MNHEY and SMNVEV (reference sequence). There are 15 residues in the CDR3. The DNA for the CDR3 is TGTGCCAGCAGTATTAGACAGGGTACCTCCTACGAGCAGTACTTC. It encodes CASSIRQGTSYEQYF.

This clone was counted a few times. The rearrangement joins TRBV25-1 to TRBJ1-4; TRBD1 matches at 9 bases. V lost 3 bases, J lost 6 bases, and 5 bases stayed unmatched. CDR3 length: 15 residues. Germline lookup yields CDR1 MGHDK and CDR2 SYGVNS. The CDR3 spells CASSDTRDRDEKLFF. The CDR3 nucleotides read TGTGCCAGCAGTGACACCCGGGACAGGGATGAAAAACTGTTTTTT.

Only a few counts were recorded for this clone. The chain has TRBV19 and TRBJ1-2; a weak D match, TRBD1 (5 bases). This CDR3 is built from 16 residues. Trimming removed 3 bases at V and 0 bases at J, with 14 bases between. Looked up from germline, CDR1 is LNHDA and CDR2 is SQIVND (reference sequence). CDR3 nucleotides: TGTGCCAGTAGTATGCCTGGGACGCCCGCTAACTATGGCTACACCTTC. This gives the protein CASSMPGTPANYGYTF.

This clone was counted a few times. The rearrangement uses TRBV7-3 and TRBJ2-7, with 9 bases matching TRBD1. The CDR3 runs 14 residues. The germline gives CDR1 SGHTA, CDR2 FQGTGA. With 5 bases clipped from V and 6 bases from J, the junction kept 8 bases outside the gene matches. CDR3 sequence reads: CASSKRDRVSEQYF. The CDR3 bases are TGTGCCAGCAGCAAAAGGGACAGGGTATCCGAGCAGTACTTC.

This clone was found a few times. V usage is TRBV6-5 and J usage is TRBJ1-5, with a weak D call TRBD1 (6 bases). V lost 2 bases to trimming and J lost 9 bases, with 17 bases between them. The CDR3 has 15 residues. Per the germline V gene, CDR1 is MNHEY and CDR2 is SVGAGI. CDR3 in DNA: TGTGCCAGCAGTTACGGATGGACAGCGGGTGGGCCCCAGCATTTT. Amino acid sequence: CASSYGWTAGGPQHF.

V is TRBV28 and J is TRBJ1-2, with no clear D. The germline CDR1 and CDR2 sequences are MDHEN and SYDVKM. The V end lost 5 bases, the J end lost 5 bases, and 12 bases lay between the germline ends. This CDR3 is 13 amino acids long. The CDR3 coding sequence is TGTGCCAGCAGTCCGCGGACGGTTTATGGCTACACCTTC. Amino acids: CASSPRTVYGYTF.

This chain links TRBV27 with TRBJ1-1; D unclear. This CDR3 is 14 amino acids long. V lost 5 bases and J lost 0, with 10 bases in between. Germline assignment: CDR1 MNHEY and CDR2 SMNVEV (reference sequence). CDR3 sequence (DNA): TGTGCCAGCAGTCTTGCGAATTTGAACACTGAAGCTTTCTTT. As protein: CASSLANLNTEAFF.

The chain couples TRBV9 to TRBJ1-2; D unresolved. The germline V gene encodes CDR1 SGDLS and CDR2 YYNGEE. V lost 1 base and J 5 bases, leaving 12 bases between the germline ends. The CDR3 contains 14 residues. The DNA of the CDR3 is TGTGCCAGCAGCGTAAATGGTTTCCTGTATGGCTACACCTTC. It codes for CASSVNGFLYGYTF.

This chain joins TRBV5-1 and TRBJ2-1; 8 bases map to TRBD1. Germline lookup yields CDR1 SGHRS and CDR2 YFSETQ. This CDR3 comprises 17 residues. Trimming removed 4 bases from V and 5 bases from J; junction bases left unmatched: 14. The CDR3: CASSVQPLQGANNEQFF. The CDR3, as DNA: TGCGCCAGCAGCGTGCAACCCCTTCAGGGGGCCAACAATGAGCAGTTCTTC.

This clone was counted only a few times. The chain combines TRBV27 with TRBJ2-5, with TRBD2 matching 7 bases. CDR3 length: 15 residues. The germline V gene has CDR1 MNHEY and CDR2 SMNVEV (reference sequence). The trim removed 2 bases at V and 6 bases at J, leaving 9 bases unmatched. The CDR3 is CASSLRGLDLQTQYF. Here the CDR3 DNA reads TGTGCCAGCAGTTTACGCGGACTAGACCTCCAGACCCAGTACTTC.

This clone was found a few times. V is TRBV27 and J is TRBJ1-2; D uncertain. Looked up from germline, CDR1 is MNHEY and CDR2 is SMNVEV (reference sequence). The CDR3 runs 15 residues. V was clipped by 7 bases and J by 8 bases, with 23 bases between them. The CDR3 nucleotides read TGTGCCAGCAAGGACGTCCCTAATCGAGGTTCGGGCTACACCTTC. Translating gives CASKDVPNRGSGYTF.

J is TRBJ2-2 and V is TRBV4-1; unclear D gene. Germline CDR1 and CDR2: MGHRA and YSYEKL. The CDR3 sequence is 18 residues long. V was shortened by 0 bases and J by 0 bases, with 14 bases between the two germline ends. The CDR3 DNA sequence: TGCGCCAGCAGCCAAGAAAGTTACGTCCTAGCGAACACCGGGGAGCTGTTTTTT. Protein sequence: CASSQESYVLANTGELFF.

CDR3 residues: CSVQTGSNTEAFF. In nucleotides, the CDR3 is TGCAGCGTCCAGACAGGGTCGAACACTGAAGCTTTCTTT. The genes are TRBV29-1 and TRBJ1-1; TRBD1 matches at 7 bases. The CDR3 sequence is 13 residues long. Per the germline V gene, CDR1 is SQVTM and CDR2 is ANQGSEA. The ends lost 6 bases at V and 1 base at J; junction bases unmatched: 5.